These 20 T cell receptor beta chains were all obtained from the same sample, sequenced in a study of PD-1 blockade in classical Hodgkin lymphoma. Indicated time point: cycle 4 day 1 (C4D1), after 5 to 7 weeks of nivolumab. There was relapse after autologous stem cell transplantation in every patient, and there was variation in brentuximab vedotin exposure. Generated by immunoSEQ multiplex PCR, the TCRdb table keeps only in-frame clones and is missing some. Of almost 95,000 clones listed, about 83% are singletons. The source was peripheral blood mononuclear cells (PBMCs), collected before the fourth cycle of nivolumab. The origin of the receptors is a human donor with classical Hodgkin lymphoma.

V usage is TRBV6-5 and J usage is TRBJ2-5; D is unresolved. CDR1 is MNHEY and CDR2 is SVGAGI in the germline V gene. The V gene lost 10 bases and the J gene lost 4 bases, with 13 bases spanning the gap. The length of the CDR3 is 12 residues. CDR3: CATLGIGETQYF. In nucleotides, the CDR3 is TGTGCCACACTGGGCATAGGAGAGACCCAGTACTTC.

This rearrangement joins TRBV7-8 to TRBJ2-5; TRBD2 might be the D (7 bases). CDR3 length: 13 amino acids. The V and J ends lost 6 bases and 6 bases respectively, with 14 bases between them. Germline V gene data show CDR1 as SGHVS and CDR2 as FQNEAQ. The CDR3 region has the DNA TGTGCCAGCAGAGGGGGGGGACATCAGACCCAGTACTTC. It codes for CASRGGGHQTQYF. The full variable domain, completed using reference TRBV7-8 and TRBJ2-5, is GAGVSQSPRYKVAKRGQDVALRCDPISGHVSLFWYQQALGQGPEFLTYFQNEAQLDKSGLPSDRFFAERPEGSVSTLKIQRTQQEDSAVYLCASRGGGHQTQYFGPGTRLLVL.

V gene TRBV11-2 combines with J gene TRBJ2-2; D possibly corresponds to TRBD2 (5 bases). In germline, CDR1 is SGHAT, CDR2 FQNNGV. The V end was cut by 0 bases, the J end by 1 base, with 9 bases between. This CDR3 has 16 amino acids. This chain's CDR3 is CASSLERVRNTGELFF. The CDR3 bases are TGTGCCAGCAGCTTAGAGAGGGTTAGGAACACCGGGGAGCTGTTTTTT.

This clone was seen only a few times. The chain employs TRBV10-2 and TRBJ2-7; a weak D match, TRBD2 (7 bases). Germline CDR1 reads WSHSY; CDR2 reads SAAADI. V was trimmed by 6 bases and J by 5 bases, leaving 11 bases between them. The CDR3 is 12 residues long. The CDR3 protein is CASRDGGHEQYF. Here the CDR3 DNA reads TGCGCCAGCAGGGACGGGGGGCACGAGCAGTACTTC.

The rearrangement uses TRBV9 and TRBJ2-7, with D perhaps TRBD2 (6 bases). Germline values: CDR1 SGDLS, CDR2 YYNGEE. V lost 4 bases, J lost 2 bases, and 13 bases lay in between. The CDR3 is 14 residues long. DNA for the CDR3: TGTGCCAGCAGCCTCATAGCGGATACCTACGAGCAGTACTTC. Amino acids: CASSLIADTYEQYF.

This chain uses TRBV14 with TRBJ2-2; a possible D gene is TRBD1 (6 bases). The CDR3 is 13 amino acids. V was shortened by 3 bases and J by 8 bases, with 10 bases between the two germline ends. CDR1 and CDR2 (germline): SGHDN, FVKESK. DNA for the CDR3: TGTGCCAGCAGCCACACCGGGACAGGGGAGCTGTTTTTT. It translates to CASSHTGTGELFF.

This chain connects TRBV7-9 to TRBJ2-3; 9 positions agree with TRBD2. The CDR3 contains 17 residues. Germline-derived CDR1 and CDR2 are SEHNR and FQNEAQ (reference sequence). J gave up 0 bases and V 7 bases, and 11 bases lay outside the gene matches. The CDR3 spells CASTDPLLAGSTDTQYF. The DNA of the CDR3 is TGTGCCAGCACCGACCCCTTACTAGCGGGCAGCACAGATACGCAGTATTTT.

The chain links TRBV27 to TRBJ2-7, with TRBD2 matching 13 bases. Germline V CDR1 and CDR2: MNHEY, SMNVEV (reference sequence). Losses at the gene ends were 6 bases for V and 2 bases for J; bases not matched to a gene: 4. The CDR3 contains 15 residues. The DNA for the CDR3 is TGTGCCAGCAGCCGGACTAGCGGGAGAACCTACGAGCAGTACTTC. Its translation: CASSRTSGRTYEQYF.

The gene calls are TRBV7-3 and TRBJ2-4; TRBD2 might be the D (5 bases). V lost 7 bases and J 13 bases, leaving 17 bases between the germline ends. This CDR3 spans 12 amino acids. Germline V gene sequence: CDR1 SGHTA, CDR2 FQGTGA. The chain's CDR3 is CASTERLGPQYF. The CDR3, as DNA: TGTGCCAGCACCGAGCGGCTTGGGCCGCAGTACTTC. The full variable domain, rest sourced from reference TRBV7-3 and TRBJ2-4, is GAGVSQTPSNKVTEKGKYVELRCDPISGHTALYWYRQSLGQGPEFLIYFQGTGAADDSGLPNDRFFAVRPEGSVSTLKIQRTERGDSAVYLCASTERLGPQYFGAGTRLSVL.

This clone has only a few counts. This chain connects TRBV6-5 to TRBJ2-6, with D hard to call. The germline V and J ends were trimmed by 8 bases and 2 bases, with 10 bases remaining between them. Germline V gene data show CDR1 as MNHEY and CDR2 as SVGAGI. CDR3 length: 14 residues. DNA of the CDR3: TGTGCCAGCGGCCTTGGCGCTGGGGCCAACGTCCTGACTTTC. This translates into CASGLGAGANVLTF.

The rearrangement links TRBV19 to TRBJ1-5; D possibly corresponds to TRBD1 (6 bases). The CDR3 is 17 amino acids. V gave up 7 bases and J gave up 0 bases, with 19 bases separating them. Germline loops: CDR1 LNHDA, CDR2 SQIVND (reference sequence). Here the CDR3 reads CASNRDSDYYSNQPQHF. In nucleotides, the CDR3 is TGTGCCAGTAACAGGGATTCGGACTATTATAGCAATCAGCCCCAGCATTTT.

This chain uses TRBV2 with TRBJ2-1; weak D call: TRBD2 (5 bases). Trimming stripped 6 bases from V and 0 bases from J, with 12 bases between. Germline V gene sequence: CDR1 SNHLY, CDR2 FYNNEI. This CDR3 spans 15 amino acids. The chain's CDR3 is CASREARDSYNEQFF. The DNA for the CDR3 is TGTGCCAGCAGGGAGGCTAGGGACTCCTACAATGAGCAGTTCTTC.

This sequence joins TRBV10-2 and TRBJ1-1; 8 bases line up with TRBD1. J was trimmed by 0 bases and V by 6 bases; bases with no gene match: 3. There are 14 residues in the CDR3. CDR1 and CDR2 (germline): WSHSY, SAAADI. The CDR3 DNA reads TGCGCCAGCAGACAGGGGGGGATGAACACTGAAGCTTTCTTT. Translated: CASRQGGMNTEAFF.

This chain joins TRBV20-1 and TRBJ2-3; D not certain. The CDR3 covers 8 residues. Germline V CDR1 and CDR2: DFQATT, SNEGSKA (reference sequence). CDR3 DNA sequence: TGCAGCTGGGATACGCAGTATTTT. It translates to CSWDTQYF.

The CDR3 loop is CASSKGTLNPNTQYF. For the CDR3, the DNA is TGTGCCAGCAGCAAAGGAACTCTAAACCCCAATACGCAGTATTTT. The chain recombines TRBV21-1 with TRBJ2-3; the table's TRBD2 call for D was not verified on the DNA. TRBV21-1 is a pseudogene segment. The CDR3 is 15 amino acids.

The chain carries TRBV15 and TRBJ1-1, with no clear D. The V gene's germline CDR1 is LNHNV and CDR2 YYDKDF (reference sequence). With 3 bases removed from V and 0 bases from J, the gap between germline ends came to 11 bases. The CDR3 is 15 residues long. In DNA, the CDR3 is TGTGCCACCAGCAGGGAACCAGCCATGAACACTGAAGCTTTCTTT. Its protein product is CATSREPAMNTEAFF.

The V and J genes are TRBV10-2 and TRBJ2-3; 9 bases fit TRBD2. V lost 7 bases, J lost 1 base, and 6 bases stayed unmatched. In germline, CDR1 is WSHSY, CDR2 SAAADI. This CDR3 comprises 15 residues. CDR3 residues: CASTILAGGTDTQYF. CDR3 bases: TGCGCCAGCACTATACTAGCGGGTGGCACAGATACGCAGTATTTT.

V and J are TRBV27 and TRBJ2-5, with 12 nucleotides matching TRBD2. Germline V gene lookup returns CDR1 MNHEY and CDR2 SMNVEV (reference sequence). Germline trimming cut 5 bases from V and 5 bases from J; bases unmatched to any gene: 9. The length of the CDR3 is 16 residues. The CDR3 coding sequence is TGTGCCAGCAGTACTGCTAGCGGGAGGGCCGGTGAGACCCAGTACTTC. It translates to CASSTASGRAGETQYF.

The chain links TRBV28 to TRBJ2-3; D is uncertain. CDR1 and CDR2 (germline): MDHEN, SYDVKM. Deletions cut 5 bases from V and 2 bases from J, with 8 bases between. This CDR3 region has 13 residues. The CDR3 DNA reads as TGTGCCAGCAGTCCCGGGTCCACAGATACGCAGTATTTT. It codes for CASSPGSTDTQYF.

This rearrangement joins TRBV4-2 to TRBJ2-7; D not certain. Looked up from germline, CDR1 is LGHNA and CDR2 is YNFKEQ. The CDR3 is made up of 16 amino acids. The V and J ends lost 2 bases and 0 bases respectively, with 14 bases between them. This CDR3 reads CASSQMISPSSYEQYF. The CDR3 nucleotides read TGTGCCAGCAGCCAAATGATCTCACCATCCTCCTACGAGCAGTACTTC.